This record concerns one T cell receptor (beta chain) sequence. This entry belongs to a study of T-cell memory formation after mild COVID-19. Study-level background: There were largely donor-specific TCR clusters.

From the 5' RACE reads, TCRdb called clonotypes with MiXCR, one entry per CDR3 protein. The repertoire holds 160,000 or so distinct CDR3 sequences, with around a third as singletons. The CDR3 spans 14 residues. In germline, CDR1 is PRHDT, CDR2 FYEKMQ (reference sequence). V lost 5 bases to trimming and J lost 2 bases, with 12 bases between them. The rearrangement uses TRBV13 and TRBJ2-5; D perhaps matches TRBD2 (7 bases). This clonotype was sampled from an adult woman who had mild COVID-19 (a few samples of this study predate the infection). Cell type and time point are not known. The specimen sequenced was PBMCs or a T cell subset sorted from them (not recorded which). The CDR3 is CASSPEGGQETQYF. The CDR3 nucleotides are TGTGCCAGCAGCCCGGAGGGGGGGCAAGAGACCCAGTACTTC. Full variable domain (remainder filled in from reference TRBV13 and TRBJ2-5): AAGVIQSPRHLIKEKRETATLKCYPIPRHDTVYWYQQGPGQDPQFLISFYEKMQSDKGSIPDRFSAQQFSDYHSELNMSSLELGDSALYFCASSPEGGQETQYFGPGTRLLVL.